This record concerns one T cell receptor (beta chain) sequence. The target antigen is unknown. Antigen-specific CD4+ T cell clonotypes were called by their expansion after viral peptide-pool culture in ViraFEST. Isolation of CD4+ T cells took place after about nine days of culture. All participants had two doses of either the BNT162b2 or mRNA-1273 vaccine. This sample is drawn from a study of vaccination effects on CD4 cells after COVID-19. Libraries were prepared by immunoSEQ multiplex PCR; TCRdb keeps only in-frame clonotypes and omits some of them. The sample has under 85,000 clones, around 74% seen once. CDR1 and CDR2 from the germline V gene are KGHSH and LQKENI. This CDR3 has 14 residues. Trimming removed 2 bases from V and 6 bases from J; junction bases left unmatched: 4.

The J gene is TRBJ2-1, the V gene TRBV18; the match to TRBD1 covers 7 bases. The sample in question was CD4+ T cells from PBMCs cultured with HCoV-OC43 spike peptides, obtained after COVID-19 vaccination. The subset was: HCoV-OC43 spike overlapping peptide pool stimulation. The receptor's source is a human donor who received a COVID-19 vaccine. In DNA form, the CDR3 reads TGTGCCAGCTCACCAACGGGACAGAGCAATGAGCAGTTCTTC. As protein: CASSPTGQSNEQFF.